The clone carrying this TCR beta chain was seen repeatedly, ten times or more. This CDR3 is missing its conserved last phenylalanine or tryptophan, likely due to a read error. The entry originates in a study of T-cell reconstitution after alpha-beta-depleted transplantation in children. Unique molecular identifiers were used to barcode this TCRbeta library. TCRdb fed the PCR reads into MiXCR, producing one record per CDR3 protein. The sample lists approximately 16,000 distinct CDR3 sequences, 5% to 5.5% occurring once. V trimming: 4 bases; J trimming: 5 bases; junction bases outside the gene matches: 6. The CDR3 totals 18 residues. Germline CDR1 KGHDR, CDR2 SFDVKD.

The chain combines TRBV24-1 with TRBJ2-2; 16 nucleotides match TRBD2. Specimen: PBMCs, collected before TCRalphabeta/CD19-depleted stem cell transplant. The receptor's source is a boy younger than 18 with acute lymphoblastic leukemia, due to receive a stem cell transplant. The CDR3 nucleotides read TGTGCCACCAGTGACTCGGGACTAGCGGGGGGGCTTACCGGGGAGCTGTTTCTT. This translates into CATSDSGLAGGLTGELFL.